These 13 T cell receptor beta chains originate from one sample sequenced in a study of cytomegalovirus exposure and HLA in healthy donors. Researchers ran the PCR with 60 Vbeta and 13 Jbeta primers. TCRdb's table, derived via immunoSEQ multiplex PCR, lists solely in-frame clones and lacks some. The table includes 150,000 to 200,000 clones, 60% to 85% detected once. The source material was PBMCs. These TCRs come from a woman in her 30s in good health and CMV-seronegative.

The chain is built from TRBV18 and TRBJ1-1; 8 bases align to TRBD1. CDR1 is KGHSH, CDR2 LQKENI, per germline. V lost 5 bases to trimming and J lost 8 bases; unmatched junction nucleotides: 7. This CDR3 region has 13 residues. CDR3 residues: CASSNSGQVEAFF. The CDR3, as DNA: TGTGCCAGCTCAAATTCGGGACAGGTGGAAGCTTTCTTT.

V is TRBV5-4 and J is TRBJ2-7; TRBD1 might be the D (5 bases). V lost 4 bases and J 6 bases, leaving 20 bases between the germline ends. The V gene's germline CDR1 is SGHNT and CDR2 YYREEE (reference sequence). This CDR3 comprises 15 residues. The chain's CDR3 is CASSSDRDFSSEQYF. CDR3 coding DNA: TGTGCCAGCAGCAGCGACAGAGATTTTTCGTCCGAGCAGTACTTC.

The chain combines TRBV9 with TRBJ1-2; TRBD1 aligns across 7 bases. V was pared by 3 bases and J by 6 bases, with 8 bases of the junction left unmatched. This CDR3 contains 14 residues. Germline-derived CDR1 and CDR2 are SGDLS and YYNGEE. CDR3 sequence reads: CASSETTGNNGYTF. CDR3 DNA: TGTGCCAGCAGCGAAACGACAGGGAATAATGGCTACACCTTC.

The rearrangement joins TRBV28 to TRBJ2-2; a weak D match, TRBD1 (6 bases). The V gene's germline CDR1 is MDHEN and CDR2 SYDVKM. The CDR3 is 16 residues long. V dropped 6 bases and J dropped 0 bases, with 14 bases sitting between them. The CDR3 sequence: CASRTDSFANTGELFF. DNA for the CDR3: TGTGCCAGCAGGACGGACAGTTTCGCGAACACCGGGGAGCTGTTTTTT.

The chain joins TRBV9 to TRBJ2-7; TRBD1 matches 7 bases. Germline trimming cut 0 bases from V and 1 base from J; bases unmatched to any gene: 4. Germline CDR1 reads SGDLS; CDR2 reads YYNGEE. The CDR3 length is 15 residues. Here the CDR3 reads CASSVGVQGSYEQYF. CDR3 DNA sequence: TGTGCCAGCAGCGTAGGGGTACAGGGGTCCTACGAGCAGTACTTC.

The CDR3 DNA is TGTGCCAGCAGCCCGGGACAGAGCACAGATACGCAGTATTTT. As protein: CASSPGQSTDTQYF. V gene TRBV7-3 combines with J gene TRBJ2-3, with 7 bases aligning to TRBD1. V trimming: 5 bases; J trimming: 0 bases; junction bases outside the gene matches: 2. Germline assignment: CDR1 SGHTA and CDR2 FQGTGA. CDR3 size: 14 residues.

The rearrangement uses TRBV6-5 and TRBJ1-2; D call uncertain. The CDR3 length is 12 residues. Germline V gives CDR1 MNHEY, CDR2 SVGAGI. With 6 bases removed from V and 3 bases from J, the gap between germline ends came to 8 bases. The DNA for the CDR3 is TGTGCCAGCAGAAGAACAGACTATGGCTACACCTTC. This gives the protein CASRRTDYGYTF.

CDR3: CATSAAFAEQFF. The CDR3 DNA reads TGTGCCACCAGCGCGGCCTTCGCGGAGCAGTTCTTC. The V call is TRBV15, the J call TRBJ2-1, with D hard to call. Trimming cost V 5 bases and J 10 bases, with 12 bases left between them. Germline V gene data show CDR1 as LNHNV and CDR2 as YYDKDF (reference sequence). This CDR3 is built from 12 residues. The full variable domain, completed using reference TRBV15 and TRBJ2-1, is DAMVIQNPRYQVTQFGKPVTLSCSQTLNHNVMYWYQQKSSQAPKLLFHYYDKDFNNEADTPDNFQSRRPNTSFCFLDIRSPGLGDTAMYLCATSAAFAEQFFGPGTRLTVL.

The CDR3 DNA sequence: TGTGCCAGCAGCTCTTCCTACGAGCAGTACTTC. It specifies CASSSSYEQYF. This rearrangement joins TRBV5-4 to TRBJ2-7; D gene unclear. Germline values: CDR1 SGHNT, CDR2 YYREEE (reference sequence). V gave up 3 bases and J gave up 1 base, with 2 bases separating them. This CDR3 is built from 11 residues.

The CDR3 DNA is TGTGCCTGGACTCCCCAGGGAGATACGCAGTATTTT. Its translation is CAWTPQGDTQYF. V is TRBV30 and J is TRBJ2-3, with D perhaps TRBD1 (5 bases). Germline V gives CDR1 GTSNPN, CDR2 SVGIG (reference sequence). V was clipped by 4 bases and J by 5 bases, with 10 bases between them. The CDR3 contains 12 residues.

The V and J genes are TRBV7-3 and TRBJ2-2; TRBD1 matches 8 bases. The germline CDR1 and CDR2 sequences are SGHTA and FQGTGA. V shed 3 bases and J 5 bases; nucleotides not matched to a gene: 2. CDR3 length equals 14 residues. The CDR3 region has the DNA TGTGCCAGCAGCTTGCAGGGGGCTACCGGGGAGCTGTTTTTT. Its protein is CASSLQGATGELFF.

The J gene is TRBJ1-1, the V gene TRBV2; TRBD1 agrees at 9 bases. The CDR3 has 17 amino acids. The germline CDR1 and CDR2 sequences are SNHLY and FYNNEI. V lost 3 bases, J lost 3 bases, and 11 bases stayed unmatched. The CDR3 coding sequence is TGTGCCAGCAGTGATGGGGACAGGGCGCGGGATGACACTGAAGCTTTCTTT. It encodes CASSDGDRARDDTEAFF.

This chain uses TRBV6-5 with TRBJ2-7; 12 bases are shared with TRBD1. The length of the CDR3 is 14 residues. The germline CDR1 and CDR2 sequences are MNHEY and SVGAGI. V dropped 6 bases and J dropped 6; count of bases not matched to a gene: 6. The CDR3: CASRSGTGGSEQYF. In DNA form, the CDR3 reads TGTGCCAGCAGATCCGGGACAGGGGGCAGCGAGCAGTACTTC.